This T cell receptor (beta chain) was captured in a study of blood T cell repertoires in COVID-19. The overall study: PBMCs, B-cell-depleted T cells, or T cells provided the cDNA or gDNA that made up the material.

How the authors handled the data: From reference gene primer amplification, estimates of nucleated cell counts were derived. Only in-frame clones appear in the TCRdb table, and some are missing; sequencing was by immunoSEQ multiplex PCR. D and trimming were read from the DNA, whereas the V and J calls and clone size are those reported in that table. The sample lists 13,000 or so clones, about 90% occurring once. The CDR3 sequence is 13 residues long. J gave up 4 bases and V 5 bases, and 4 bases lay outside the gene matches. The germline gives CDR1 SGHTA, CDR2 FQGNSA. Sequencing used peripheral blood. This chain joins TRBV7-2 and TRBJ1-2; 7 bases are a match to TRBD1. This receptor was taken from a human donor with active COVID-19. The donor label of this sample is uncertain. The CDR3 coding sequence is TGTGCCAGCAGCGGGGGACAGAGCTATGGCTACACCTTC. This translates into CASSGGQSYGYTF. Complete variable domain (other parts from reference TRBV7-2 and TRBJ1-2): GAGVSQSPSNKVTEKGKDVELRCDPISGHTALYWYRQSLGQGLEFLIYFQGNSAPDKSGLPSDRFSAERTGGSVSTLTIQRTQQEDSAVYLCASSGGQSYGYTFGSGTRLTVV.